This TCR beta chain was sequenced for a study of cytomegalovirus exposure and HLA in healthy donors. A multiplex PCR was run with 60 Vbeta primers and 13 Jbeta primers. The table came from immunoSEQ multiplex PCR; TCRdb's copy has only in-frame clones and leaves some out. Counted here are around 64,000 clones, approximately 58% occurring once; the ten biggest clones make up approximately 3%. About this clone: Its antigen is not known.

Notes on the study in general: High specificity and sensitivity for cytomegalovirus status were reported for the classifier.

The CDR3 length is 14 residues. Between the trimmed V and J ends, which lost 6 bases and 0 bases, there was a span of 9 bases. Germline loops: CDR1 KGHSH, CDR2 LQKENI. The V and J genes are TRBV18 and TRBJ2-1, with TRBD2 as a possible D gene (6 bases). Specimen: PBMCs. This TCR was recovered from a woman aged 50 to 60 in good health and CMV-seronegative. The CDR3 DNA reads TGTGCCAGCTCGCCGGGACTCTCCTACAATGAGCAGTTCTTC. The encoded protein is CASSPGLSYNEQFF.